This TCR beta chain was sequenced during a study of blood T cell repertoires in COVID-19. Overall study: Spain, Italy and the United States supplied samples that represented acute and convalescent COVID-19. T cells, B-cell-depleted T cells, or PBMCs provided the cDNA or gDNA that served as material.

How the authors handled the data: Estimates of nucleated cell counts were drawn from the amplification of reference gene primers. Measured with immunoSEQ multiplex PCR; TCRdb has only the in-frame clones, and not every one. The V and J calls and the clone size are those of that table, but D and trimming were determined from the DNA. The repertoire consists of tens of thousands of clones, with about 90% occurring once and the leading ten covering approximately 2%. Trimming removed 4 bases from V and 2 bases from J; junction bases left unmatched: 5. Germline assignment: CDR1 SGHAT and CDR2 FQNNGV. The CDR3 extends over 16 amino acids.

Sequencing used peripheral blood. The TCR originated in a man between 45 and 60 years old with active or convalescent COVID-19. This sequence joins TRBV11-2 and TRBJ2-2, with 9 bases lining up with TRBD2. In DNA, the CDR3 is TGTGCCAGCAGCTCCGGCGGGAGGGCCAACACCGGGGAGCTGTTTTTT. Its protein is CASSSGGRANTGELFF.